The 16 T cell receptor beta chains below come from one sample, sequenced in a study of patients and donors after allogeneic stem cell transplantation. In TCRdb, the RT-PCR reads were re-called with MiXCR into one record per CDR3 protein. This table holds 150,000 to 250,000 distinct CDR3 sequences, 35% to 50% found once. The sequencing input was blood, either unsorted or a sorted T cell fraction (not recorded which). These receptors all come from a human donor who was either an allogeneic HSCT recipient or a stem cell or donor lymphocyte infusion donor (not recorded which). It is not recorded whose cells these are; they may come from a transplant donor.

The chain employs TRBV6-5 and TRBJ1-1, with D tentatively TRBD1 (6 bases). V was clipped by 2 bases and J by 2 bases, with 12 bases between them. This CDR3 contains 15 residues. Germline V gene lookup returns CDR1 MNHEY and CDR2 SVGAGI. The CDR3 spells CASSYLRDTNTEAFF. The CDR3 DNA sequence: TGTGCCAGCAGTTACCTCCGGGACACTAACACTGAAGCTTTCTTT.

This clonotype was counted between two and nine times. The chain combines TRBV5-1 with TRBJ2-1; 8 bases agree with TRBD2. The V and J ends lost 1 base and 5 bases, in that order; junction bases with no gene match: 5. Germline CDR1 SGHRS, CDR2 YFSETQ. The CDR3 sequence is 15 residues long. The CDR3 is CASSLSGRADNEQFF. The CDR3 coding sequence is TGCGCCAGCAGCTTGTCCGGGAGGGCCGACAATGAGCAGTTCTTC. The full variable domain, completed using reference TRBV5-1 and TRBJ2-1, is KAGVTQTPRYLIKTRGQQVTLSCSPISGHRSVSWYQQTPGQGLQFLFEYFSETQRNKGNFPGRFSGRQFSNSRSEMNVSTLELGDSALYLCASSLSGRADNEQFFGPGTRLTVL.

The V gene is TRBV29-1, the J gene TRBJ2-7; 8 positions match TRBD1. Per germline, CDR1 SQVTM and CDR2 ANQGSEA. V shed 8 bases and J 2 bases; nucleotides not matched to a gene: 14. CDR3 size: 15 residues. CDR3 nucleotide sequence: TGCAGCTACCGAGGGGGCAGGGGGCTCACCTACGAGCAGTACTTC. Its protein is CSYRGGRGLTYEQYF.

This clonotype was seen a few times. V is TRBV20-1 and J is TRBJ1-4; 7 nucleotides line up with TRBD1. V lost 4 bases and J lost 5; bases outside the gene matches: 1. The germline V gene encodes CDR1 DFQATT and CDR2 SNEGSKA (reference sequence). The CDR3 contains 12 residues. Here the CDR3 reads CSATGGNEKLFF. DNA for the CDR3: TGCAGTGCTACAGGGGGGAATGAAAAACTGTTTTTT.

The V gene is TRBV4-1, the J gene TRBJ1-3; tentative D call: TRBD1 (5 bases). V shed 3 bases and J shed 0 bases, with 6 bases lying between them. Germline V gene sequence: CDR1 MGHRA, CDR2 YSYEKL. This CDR3 region has 14 residues. The CDR3 bases are TGCGCCAGCAGCCAGGACATCTCTGGAAACACCATATATTTT. This gives the protein CASSQDISGNTIYF.

The gene calls are TRBV20-1 and TRBJ2-3; D gene uncertain. This CDR3 has 14 amino acids. The ends were cut back, 1 base at V and 3 bases at J, with 11 bases in the middle. Germline V gene data show CDR1 as DFQATT and CDR2 as SNEGSKA (reference sequence). CDR3 sequence (DNA): TGCAGTGCTAGAGTTGACCCCCTAACAGATACGCAGTATTTT. Translation gives CSARVDPLTDTQYF.

V and J are TRBV3-1 and TRBJ2-1; TRBD2 matches 7 bases. After removal of 4 bases from V and 0 bases from J, the junction contained 12 bases not matched to a gene. The CDR3 spans 18 residues. CDR1 is LGHDT, CDR2 YNNKEL, per germline (reference sequence). CDR3 DNA sequence: TGTGCCAGCAGCCCTTTGTTTCTAGCGGCTAGCTCCTACAATGAGCAGTTCTTC. This translates into CASSPLFLAASSYNEQFF.

The sample holds a few counts of this clonotype. The chain combines TRBV5-1 with TRBJ1-2, with TRBD1 matching over 7 bases. Unmatched junction bases numbered 11, after V lost 2 bases and J lost 4 bases. The CDR3 covers 16 residues. CDR1 is SGHRS and CDR2 is YFSETQ in the germline V gene. The CDR3 here is CASSLSEGGQVYGYTF. The CDR3 DNA reads TGCGCCAGCAGCTTAAGTGAGGGTGGACAGGTCTATGGCTACACCTTC. The entire variable domain, with the rest obtained from reference TRBV5-1 and TRBJ1-2, is as follows: KAGVTQTPRYLIKTRGQQVTLSCSPISGHRSVSWYQQTPGQGLQFLFEYFSETQRNKGNFPGRFSGRQFSNSRSEMNVSTLELGDSALYLCASSLSEGGQVYGYTFGSGTRLTVV.

The chain carries TRBV2 and TRBJ2-7; D may match TRBD1 or TRBD2 (5 bases each). Germline V gives CDR1 SNHLY, CDR2 FYNNEI. Trimming took off 5 bases at V and 4 bases at J, with 15 bases between the two ends. The CDR3 totals 14 residues. CDR3 protein: CASSPGAGSYEQYF. CDR3 nucleotide sequence: TGTGCCAGCAGTCCCGGGGCAGGTTCATACGAGCAGTACTTC. Complete variable domain (other parts from reference TRBV2 and TRBJ2-7): EPEVTQTPSHQVTQMGQEVILRCVPISNHLYFYWYRQILGQKVEFLVSFYNNEISEKSEIFDDQFSVERPDGSNFTLKIRSTKLEDSAMYFCASSPGAGSYEQYFGPGTRLTVT.

The chain joins TRBV4-3 to TRBJ1-1, with a weak D call TRBD1 (5 bases). V shed 0 bases and J shed 0 bases, with 8 bases lying between them. Germline lookup yields CDR1 LGHNA and CDR2 YSLEER. CDR3 length equals 15 residues. The DNA for the CDR3 is TGCGCCAGCAGCCAAGATGGGGGGTTGAACACTGAAGCTTTCTTT. This codes for CASSQDGGLNTEAFF.

This clonotype came up a few times. V and J are TRBV12-3 or TRBV12-4 and TRBJ1-2; D is unclear. The V end lost 1 base, the J end lost 6 bases, and 6 bases lay between the germline ends. The CDR3 spans 12 residues. In DNA, the CDR3 is TGTGCCAGCAGTTTAGGGGTCCATGGCTACACCTTC. Its translation is CASSLGVHGYTF.

This clonotype was seen at least ten times. The chain carries TRBV27 and TRBJ1-1; the D is unclear. With 6 bases removed from V and 4 bases from J, the gap between germline ends came to 15 bases. Germline V gives CDR1 MNHEY, CDR2 SMNVEV (reference sequence). CDR3 length: 14 residues. As DNA, the CDR3 is TGTGCCAGCAGCTTGGCCGGGGTCGGCACTGAAGCTTTCTTT. Translating it yields CASSLAGVGTEAFF.

This clonotype was seen only once. This chain joins TRBV4-3 and TRBJ2-1; TRBD2 agrees at 7 bases. The germline CDR1 and CDR2 sequences are LGHNA and YSLEER. CDR3 length equals 18 residues. J gave up 0 bases and V 0 bases, and 8 bases lay outside the gene matches. Written as DNA, the CDR3 is TGCGCCAGCAGCCAAGATAGAAACGGCGGGGGCTCCTACAATGAGCAGTTCTTC. It is translated as CASSQDRNGGGSYNEQFF.

The gene calls are TRBV7-2 and TRBJ2-2; 7 bases line up with TRBD2. The CDR3 loop spans 17 amino acids. V lost 0 bases and J lost 4; bases outside the gene matches: 8. Germline lookup yields CDR1 SGHTA and CDR2 FQGNSA. This CDR3 is CASSLAGGPIGTGELFF. As DNA, the CDR3 is TGTGCCAGCAGCTTAGCGGGAGGGCCAATAGGCACCGGGGAGCTGTTTTTT.

The V and J genes are TRBV4-3 and TRBJ1-1; D unclear. V was trimmed by 0 bases and J by 6 bases, leaving 17 bases between them. The CDR3 covers 16 residues. Germline lookup yields CDR1 LGHNA and CDR2 YSLEER. The CDR3 DNA reads TGCGCCAGCAGCCAAGAACCAGTCAGGAAAGAGGCTGAAGCTTTCTTT. Its translation: CASSQEPVRKEAEAFF.

This clonotype was counted between two and nine times. The J gene is TRBJ1-1, the V gene TRBV27; weak D call: TRBD1 (5 bases). The CDR3 is 12 residues long. The V end was cut by 1 base, the J end by 11 bases, with 11 bases between. Germline loops: CDR1 MNHEY, CDR2 SMNVEV (reference sequence). CDR3 sequence (DNA): TGTGCCAGCAGTTTATTGGGCGGGGGGGCTTTCTTT. Translating gives CASSLLGGGAFF.